The clone carrying this T cell receptor (beta chain) was recorded many times. Its matching antigen is unknown. The data are from a study of blood T cells in healthy people across ages. Study observations and caveats: Shifts in expanded clonotypes may have been confounded by donor CMV status, which was unknown.

Trimming removed 3 bases from V and 6 bases from J; junction bases left unmatched: 7. The CDR3 is made up of 14 amino acids. CDR1 is MDHEN, CDR2 SYDVKM, per germline. Combining a sample-barcoded 5' primer with a J-beta primer mix, a second PCR ran for roughly 7 to 11 cycles. The study obtained at least 3 million CDR3-containing paired-end reads from every sample. TCRdb processed the 5' RACE reads anew with MiXCR; each CDR3 protein has one entry. Among around 1,000,000 distinct CDR3 sequences listed, approximately 25% were seen once. These same records also appear under a second study, on T cells of mothers and their children.

V gene TRBV28 combines with J gene TRBJ1-1; 7 nucleotides match TRBD1. The source of this sequence is a girl aged 2 to 9 in good health. The sequencing input was blood. CDR3: CASSFWQGEAEAFF. CDR3 nucleotide sequence: TGTGCCAGCAGTTTTTGGCAGGGGGAAGCTGAAGCTTTCTTT.